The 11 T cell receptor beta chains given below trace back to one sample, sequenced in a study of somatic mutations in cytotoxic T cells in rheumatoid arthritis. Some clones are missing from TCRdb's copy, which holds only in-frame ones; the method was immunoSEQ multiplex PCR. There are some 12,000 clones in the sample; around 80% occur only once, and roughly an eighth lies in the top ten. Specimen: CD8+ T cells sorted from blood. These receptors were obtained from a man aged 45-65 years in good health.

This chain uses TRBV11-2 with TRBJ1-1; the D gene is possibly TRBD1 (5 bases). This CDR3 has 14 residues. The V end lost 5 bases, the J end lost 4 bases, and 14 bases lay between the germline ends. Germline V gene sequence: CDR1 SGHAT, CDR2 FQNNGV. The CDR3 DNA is TGTGCCAGCAGCGGGGCCGCCGGATTCACTGAAGCTTTCTTT. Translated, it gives CASSGAAGFTEAFF.

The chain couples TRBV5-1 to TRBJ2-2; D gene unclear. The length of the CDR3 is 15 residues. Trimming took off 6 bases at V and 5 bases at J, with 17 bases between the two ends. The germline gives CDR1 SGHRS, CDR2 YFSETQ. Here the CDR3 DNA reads TGCGCCAGCAAAGCCGGGTCCTCATTAACCGGGGAGCTGTTTTTT. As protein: CASKAGSSLTGELFF.

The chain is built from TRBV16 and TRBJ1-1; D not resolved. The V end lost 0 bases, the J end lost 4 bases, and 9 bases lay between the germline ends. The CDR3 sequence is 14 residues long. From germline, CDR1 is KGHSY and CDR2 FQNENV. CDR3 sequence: CASSQSARPTEAFF. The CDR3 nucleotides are TGTGCCAGCAGCCAATCGGCTCGACCCACTGAAGCTTTCTTT. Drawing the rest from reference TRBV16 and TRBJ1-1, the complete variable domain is GEEVAQTPKHLVRGEGQKAKLYCAPIKGHSYVFWYQQVLKNEFKFLISFQNENVFDETGMPKERFSAKCLPNSPCSLEIQATKLEDSAVYFCASSQSARPTEAFFGQGTRLTVV.

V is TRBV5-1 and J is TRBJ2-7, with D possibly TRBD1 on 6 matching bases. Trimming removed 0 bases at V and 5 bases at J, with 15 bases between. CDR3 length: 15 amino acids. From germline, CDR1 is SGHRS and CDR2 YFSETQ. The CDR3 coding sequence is TGCGCCAGCAGCTTGGCCCCGACAGGTGTAAACGAGCAGTACTTC. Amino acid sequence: CASSLAPTGVNEQYF.

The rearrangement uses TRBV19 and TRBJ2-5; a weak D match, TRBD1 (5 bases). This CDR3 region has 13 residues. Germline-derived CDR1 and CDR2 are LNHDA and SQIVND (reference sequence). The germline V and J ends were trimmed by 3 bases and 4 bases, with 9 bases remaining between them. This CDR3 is CASSISRVETQYF. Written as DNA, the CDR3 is TGTGCCAGTAGTATCTCCAGGGTAGAGACCCAGTACTTC.

CDR3 region: CASSQGPGHVETQYF. The DNA of the CDR3 is TGCGCCAGCAGCCAAGGGCCGGGACACGTGGAGACCCAGTACTTC. The V call is TRBV4-1, the J call TRBJ2-5, with TRBD1 as a possible D gene (6 bases). The CDR3 loop spans 15 amino acids. From germline, CDR1 is MGHRA and CDR2 YSYEKL. Trimming cost V 1 base and J 5 bases, with 14 bases left between them.

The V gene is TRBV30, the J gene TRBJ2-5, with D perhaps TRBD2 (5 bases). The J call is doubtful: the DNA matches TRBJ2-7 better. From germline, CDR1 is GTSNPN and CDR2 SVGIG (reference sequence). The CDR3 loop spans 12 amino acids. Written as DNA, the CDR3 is TGTGCCTGGAGTATCGGGGAAGGCGAGCAGTACTTC. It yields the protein CAWSIGEGEQYF.

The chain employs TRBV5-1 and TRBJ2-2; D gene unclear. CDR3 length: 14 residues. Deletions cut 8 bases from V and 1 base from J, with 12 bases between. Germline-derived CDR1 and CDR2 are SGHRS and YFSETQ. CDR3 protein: CASALGRNTGELFF. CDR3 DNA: TGCGCCAGTGCCCTGGGCCGGAACACCGGGGAGCTGTTTTTT.

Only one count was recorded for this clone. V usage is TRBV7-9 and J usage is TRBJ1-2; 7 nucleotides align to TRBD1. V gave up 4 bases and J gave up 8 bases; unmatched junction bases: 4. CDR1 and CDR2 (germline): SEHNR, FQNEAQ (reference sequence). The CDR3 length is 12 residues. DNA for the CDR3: TGTGCCAGCAGCTCCGACAGGGACGGCTACACCTTC. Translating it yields CASSSDRDGYTF.

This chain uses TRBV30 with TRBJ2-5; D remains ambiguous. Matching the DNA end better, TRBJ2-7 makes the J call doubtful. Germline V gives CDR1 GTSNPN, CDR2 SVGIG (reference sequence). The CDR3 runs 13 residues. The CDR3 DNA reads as TGTGCCTGGAGTGAATCCCTACCATACGAGCAGTACTTC. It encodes CAWSESLPYEQYF.

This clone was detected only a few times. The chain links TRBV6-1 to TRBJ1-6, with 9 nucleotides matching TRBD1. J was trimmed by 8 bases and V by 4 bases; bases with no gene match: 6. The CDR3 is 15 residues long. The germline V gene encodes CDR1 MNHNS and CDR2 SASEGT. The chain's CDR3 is CASSGIQGADSPLHF. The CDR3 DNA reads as TGTGCCAGCAGTGGTATACAGGGGGCCGATTCACCCCTCCACTTT.